This T cell receptor (beta chain) was captured in a study of cytomegalovirus exposure and HLA in healthy donors. Both 60 Vbeta primers and 13 Jbeta primers went into the PCR. Data came from immunoSEQ multiplex PCR; TCRdb stores just in-frame clones and leaves some out. This sample has 65,000 to 95,000 clones, with 79% found just once. V was cut by 5 bases and J by 0 bases, with 10 bases left in between. This CDR3 comprises 13 residues. From germline, CDR1 is SQVTM and CDR2 ANQGSEA. The sequencing sample was made of PBMCs. The chain recombines TRBV29-1 with TRBJ1-1; D gene unclear. The origin of this receptor is a man aged 25 to 45 in good health and CMV-seronegative. CDR3 nucleotides: TGCAGCGTTACCAGACGGGTGAACACTGAAGCTTTCTTT. This gives the protein CSVTRRVNTEAFF.